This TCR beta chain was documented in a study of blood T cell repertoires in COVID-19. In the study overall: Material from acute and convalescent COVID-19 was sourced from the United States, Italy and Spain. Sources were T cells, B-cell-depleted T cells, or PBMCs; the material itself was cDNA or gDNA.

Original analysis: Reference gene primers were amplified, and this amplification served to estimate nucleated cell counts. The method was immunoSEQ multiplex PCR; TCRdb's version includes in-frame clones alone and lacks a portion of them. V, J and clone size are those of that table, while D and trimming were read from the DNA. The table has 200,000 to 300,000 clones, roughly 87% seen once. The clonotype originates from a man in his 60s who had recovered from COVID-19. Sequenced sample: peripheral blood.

Here the CDR3 reads CASSFVSYTEAFF. The CDR3 nucleotides are TGTGCCAGCAGTTTTGTAAGCTACACTGAAGCTTTCTTT. The chain joins TRBV12-3 or TRBV12-4 to TRBJ1-1, with no clear D. The CDR3 sequence is 13 residues long. The V and J ends lost 3 bases and 3 bases respectively, with 8 bases between them.